The TCR beta chain under discussion was sequenced for a study of cytomegalovirus exposure and HLA in healthy donors. Whole-study findings and limits: In a later analysis, TCR beta V- and J-gene trimming showed a link to a missense DCLRE1C variant.

Germline CDR1 is ENHRY and CDR2 is SYGVKD. This CDR3 is built from 15 residues. Deletions cut 3 bases from V and 2 bases from J, with 10 bases between. The PCR made use of 60 Vbeta and 13 Jbeta primers. Sequencing used immunoSEQ multiplex PCR; TCRdb keeps in-frame clones, though not all of them. The table records roughly 100,000 clones, roughly three quarters of them present only once. Regarding this clone: Its antigen is unknown.

Nominally healthy donors provided the samples, though records likely missed some immune exposures. The sequencing sample was made of PBMCs. The rearrangement joins TRBV10-3 to TRBJ2-2, with D maybe TRBD1 (5 bases). The sequence was collected from a man between 35 and 55 years old in good health and CMV-seropositive. CDR3 loop: CAISDVDTNTGELFF. DNA of the CDR3: TGTGCCATCAGTGATGTGGACACAAACACCGGGGAGCTGTTTTTT.